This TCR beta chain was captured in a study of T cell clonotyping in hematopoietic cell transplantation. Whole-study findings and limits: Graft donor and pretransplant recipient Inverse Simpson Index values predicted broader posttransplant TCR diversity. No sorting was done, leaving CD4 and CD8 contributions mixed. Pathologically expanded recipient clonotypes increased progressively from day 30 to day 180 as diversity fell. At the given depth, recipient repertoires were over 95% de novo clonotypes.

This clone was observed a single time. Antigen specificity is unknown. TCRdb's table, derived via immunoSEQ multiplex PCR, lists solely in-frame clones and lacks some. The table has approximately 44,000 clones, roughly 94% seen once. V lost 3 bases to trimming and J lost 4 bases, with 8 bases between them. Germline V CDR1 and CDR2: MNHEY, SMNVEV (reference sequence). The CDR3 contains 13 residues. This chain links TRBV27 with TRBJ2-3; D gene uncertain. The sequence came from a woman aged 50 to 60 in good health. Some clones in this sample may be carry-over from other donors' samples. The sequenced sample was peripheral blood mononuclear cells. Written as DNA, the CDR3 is TGTGCCAGCAGTTTGGTAAGCCCAGATACGCAGTATTTT. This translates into CASSLVSPDTQYF.